Sequencing of this T cell receptor (beta chain) was carried out in a study of regulatory T cells in long-lasting Graves disease. The study's findings and limits: Among samples with persistent disease, TRBV28, TRBJ1-2 and TRBJ2-5 were favored.

Looked up from germline, CDR1 is MNHEY and CDR2 is SVGAGI. The CDR3 extends over 8 amino acids. This clonotype was counted at least ten times. The antigen remains unidentified. A read error may account for a junction end that differs from germline. Stated time point: persistent/refractory GD, antithyroid drugs over 5 years with positive TRAb. Isolated PBMC RNA provided the starting material for the TCR library. Graves' disease diagnoses used American Thyroid Association guidelines. The authors built TCR beta libraries using iRepertoire HTBI primers and Arm-PCR of CDR3 regions. TCRdb re-called the multiplex PCR reads with MiXCR, one entry per CDR3 protein. The sample includes roughly 300,000 distinct CDR3 sequences, around 21% seen only once; the top ten take about 61%.

J is TRBJ1-2 and V is TRBV6-5, with no clear D. Sequencing was performed on peripheral blood mononuclear cells (PBMCs), taken when the disease was refractory, from a patient treated with antithyroid drugs. This TCR was sampled from a female donor with Graves disease. Here the CDR3 reads CASSYQSF. CDR3 DNA sequence: TGTGCCAGCAGTTACCAGAGCTTC.